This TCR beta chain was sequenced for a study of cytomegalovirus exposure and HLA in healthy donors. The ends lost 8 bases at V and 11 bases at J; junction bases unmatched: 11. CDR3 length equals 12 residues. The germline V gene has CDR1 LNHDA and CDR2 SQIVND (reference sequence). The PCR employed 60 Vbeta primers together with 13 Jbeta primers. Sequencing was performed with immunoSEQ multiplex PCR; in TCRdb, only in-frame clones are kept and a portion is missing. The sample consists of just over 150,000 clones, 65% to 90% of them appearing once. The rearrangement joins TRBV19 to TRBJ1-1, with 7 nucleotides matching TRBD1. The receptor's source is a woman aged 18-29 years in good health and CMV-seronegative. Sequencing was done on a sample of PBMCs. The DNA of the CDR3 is TGTGCCAGTGGAGGACAGGAAGTTTCCGCTTTCTTT. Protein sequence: CASGGQEVSAFF.